This T cell receptor (beta chain) was captured by sequencing in a study of cytotoxic CD8 clonotypes in ibrutinib-treated CLL. Depth targeted 1 in 200,000 to 1 in 1 million T cells, averaging 10x coverage per clonotype. Profiled with immunoSEQ multiplex PCR; TCRdb holds only in-frame clones, not every one. The table has 150,000 or so clones, about 84% seen once. The CDR3 covers 15 residues. V trimming: 0 bases; J trimming: 2 bases; junction bases outside the gene matches: 4. The germline V gene has CDR1 SGHRS and CDR2 YFSETQ. Study-level findings and limits: Shared public clonotypes were rare, and on treatment they either got smaller or stayed the same.

Remarks on this clone: As yet, its antigen is unknown.

This material consisted of PBMCs, taken after 24 months of ibrutinib treatment. The V call is TRBV5-1, the J call TRBJ1-1; 7 nucleotides agree with TRBD1. The TCR originated in a human donor with chronic lymphocytic leukemia. CDR3 DNA sequence: TGCGCCAGCAGCTTGGGAGACAGGGTTAACACTGAAGCTTTCTTT. Protein product: CASSLGDRVNTEAFF. Drawing the rest from reference TRBV5-1 and TRBJ1-1, the complete variable domain is KAGVTQTPRYLIKTRGQQVTLSCSPISGHRSVSWYQQTPGQGLQFLFEYFSETQRNKGNFPGRFSGRQFSNSRSEMNVSTLELGDSALYLCASSLGDRVNTEAFFGQGTRLTVV.